This TCR beta chain emerged from a study of STAT3 mutations in large granular lymphocyte leukemia. Across the study: Immunosuppressive therapy was given to more than half of T-LGLL patients.

Deletions cut 3 bases from V and 0 bases from J, with 14 bases between. Looked up from germline, CDR1 is SGHRS and CDR2 is YFSETQ. The CDR3 has 16 residues. Each sample's TCRbeta library yielded on average around 41,000 productive templates. TCRdb's table, derived via immunoSEQ multiplex PCR, lists solely in-frame clones and lacks some. The data contain some 30,000 clones, about three quarters of them singletons. A remark on this clone: What it binds is not known.

General study points: In T-cell large granular lymphocyte leukemia, about half of patients showed multiple immunodominant subclonotypes. Variable sampling intervals and differing treatment regimens complicated linking therapy response to TCR clonal burden changes.

The rearrangement links TRBV5-1 to TRBJ2-3, with unresolved D. The sequence was obtained from a woman aged 45-60 years with T-cell large granular lymphocyte leukemia. Some clones in this sample may be carry-over from other donors' samples. The sample taken for sequencing was peripheral blood mononuclear cells. The CDR3 nucleotides are TGCGCCAGCAGCTCCCTTGTGGGCGGTAGCACAGATACGCAGTATTTT. It specifies CASSSLVGGSTDTQYF.